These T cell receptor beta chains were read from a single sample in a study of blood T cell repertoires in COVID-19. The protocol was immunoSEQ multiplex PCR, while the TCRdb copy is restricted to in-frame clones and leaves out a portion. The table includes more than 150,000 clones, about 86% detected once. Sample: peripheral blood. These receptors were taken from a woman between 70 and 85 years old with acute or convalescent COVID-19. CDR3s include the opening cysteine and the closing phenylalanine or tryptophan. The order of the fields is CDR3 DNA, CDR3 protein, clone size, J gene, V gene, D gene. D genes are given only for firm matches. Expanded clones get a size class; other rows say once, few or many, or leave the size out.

CDR3nt: TGTGCCAGCAGCTCGGGACAGGGGGATCAGCCCCAGCATTTT; CDR3aa: CASSSGQGDQPQHF; abundance: once; j_gene: TRBJ1-5; v_gene: TRBV5-6; d_gene: TRBD1
CDR3nt: TGTGCCAGCAGCTTCGGACTAGCATCGGATACGCAGTATTTT; CDR3aa: CASSFGLASDTQYF; abundance: -; j_gene: TRBJ2-3; v_gene: TRBV7-9; d_gene: TRBD2
CDR3nt: TGTGCCAGCAGCTTAGCGGGGGCCGGCACTGAAGCTTTCTTT; CDR3aa: CASSLAGAGTEAFF; abundance: -; j_gene: TRBJ1-1; v_gene: TRBV7-2; d_gene: -
CDR3nt: TGCGCCAGCAGGGGACAGGGTTATGAAAAACTGTTTTTT; CDR3aa: CASRGQGYEKLFF; abundance: -; j_gene: TRBJ1-4; v_gene: TRBV5-1; d_gene: TRBD1
CDR3nt: TGTGCCAGCAGTGTGTCCGGGTCAGCAAACTACGAGCAGTACTTC; CDR3aa: CASSVSGSANYEQYF; abundance: -; j_gene: TRBJ2-7; v_gene: TRBV25-1; d_gene: -
CDR3nt: TGTGCCAGCTCACCACAGTTCGACAGAGAGTATGGCTACACCTTC; CDR3aa: CASSPQFDREYGYTF; abundance: -; j_gene: TRBJ1-2; v_gene: TRBV18; d_gene: -
CDR3nt: TGTGCCAGCAGCCCATTCGCGGGGATAGGCAACACCATATATTTT; CDR3aa: CASSPFAGIGNTIYF; abundance: -; j_gene: TRBJ1-3; v_gene: TRBV7-2; d_gene: -
CDR3nt: TGCGCCAGCACCGTTAGCGTCGCGAACACCGGGGAGCTGTTTTTT; CDR3aa: CASTVSVANTGELFF; abundance: -; j_gene: TRBJ2-2; v_gene: TRBV5-1; d_gene: -
CDR3nt: TGTGCCAGCAGGGGGACAGGGAGGAATGAAAAACTGTTTTTT; CDR3aa: CASRGTGRNEKLFF; abundance: -; j_gene: TRBJ1-4; v_gene: TRBV28; d_gene: TRBD1
CDR3nt: TGTACCAGAAGCCCGTCTGGGCCGTTCATGAACACTGAAGCTTTCTTT; CDR3aa: CTRSPSGPFMNTEAFF; abundance: once; j_gene: TRBJ1-1; v_gene: TRBV7-5; d_gene: -
CDR3nt: TGTGCCAGCAGCTTCGAGGACCGGGACACCTACAATGAGCAGTTCTTC; CDR3aa: CASSFEDRDTYNEQFF; abundance: -; j_gene: TRBJ2-1; v_gene: TRBV4-2; d_gene: -
CDR3nt: TGTGCCAGCAGCCCCTTCCGGGCCTACAATGAGCAGTTCTTC; CDR3aa: CASSPFRAYNEQFF; abundance: -; j_gene: TRBJ2-1; v_gene: TRBV3-1/TRBV3-2; d_gene: -
CDR3nt: TGCGCCAGCAGCCAAGAGGGACAGGGGTACTACGAGCAGTACTTC; CDR3aa: CASSQEGQGYYEQYF; abundance: few; j_gene: TRBJ2-7; v_gene: TRBV4-3; d_gene: TRBD1
CDR3nt: TGTGCCAGCAGCTTTGACGGGACTAGCGGCATATCCAACAATGAGCAGTTCTTC; CDR3aa: CASSFDGTSGISNNEQFF; abundance: once; j_gene: TRBJ2-1; v_gene: TRBV7-3; d_gene: TRBD2
CDR3nt: TGCGCCAGCAGCTTGGTGACTAGCGGGGGACACAATGAGCAGTTCTTC; CDR3aa: CASSLVTSGGHNEQFF; abundance: once; j_gene: TRBJ2-1; v_gene: TRBV5-1; d_gene: TRBD2
CDR3nt: TGTGCCAGCAGCCAGCGGGGGGGGCGGAATGAAAAACTGTTTTTT; CDR3aa: CASSQRGGRNEKLFF; abundance: -; j_gene: TRBJ1-4; v_gene: TRBV9; d_gene: -
CDR3nt: TGCGCCAGCAGCCTGGAGAGGGTATCTTACAATGAGCAGTTCTTC; CDR3aa: CASSLERVSYNEQFF; abundance: -; j_gene: TRBJ2-1; v_gene: TRBV4-3; d_gene: -
CDR3nt: TGTGCCAGCAGCCCCCGAGGGCTGCGGAACACTGAAGCTTTCTTT; CDR3aa: CASSPRGLRNTEAFF; abundance: -; j_gene: TRBJ1-1; v_gene: TRBV11-2; d_gene: -
CDR3nt: TGCAGTGCGAGTAAATCAGGGGCCCTGAACACTGAAGCTTTCTTT; CDR3aa: CSASKSGALNTEAFF; abundance: -; j_gene: TRBJ1-1; v_gene: TRBV20-1; d_gene: -
CDR3nt: TGTGCCAGCAGCTCGGGACTTAACACCGGGGAGCTGTTTTTT; CDR3aa: CASSSGLNTGELFF; abundance: -; j_gene: TRBJ2-2; v_gene: TRBV11-2; d_gene: -
CDR3nt: TGCGCCAGCAGCTTGGTTTTCGGACAGGGGAATTCACCCCTCCACTTT; CDR3aa: CASSLVFGQGNSPLHF; abundance: -; j_gene: TRBJ1-6; v_gene: TRBV5-1; d_gene: TRBD1
CDR3nt: TGCAGTGCTGTTACAGGGCCATCGCAGTACTTC; CDR3aa: CSAVTGPSQYF; abundance: -; j_gene: TRBJ2-7; v_gene: TRBV20-1; d_gene: -
CDR3nt: TGTGCCAGCAGCCCTCTTTCACAGGGCTCTGGGGCCAACGTCCTGACTTTC; CDR3aa: CASSPLSQGSGANVLTF; abundance: -; j_gene: TRBJ2-6; v_gene: TRBV6-2/TRBV6-3; d_gene: -
CDR3nt: TGTGCCACCTTTGGCGGGGGAAGTGGAGAGCAGTTCTTC; CDR3aa: CATFGGGSGEQFF; abundance: -; j_gene: TRBJ2-1; v_gene: TRBV24-1; d_gene: TRBD2
CDR3nt: TGCGCCAGCAGCTTGACACCGACCGGGACCGGGGAGCTGTTTTTT; CDR3aa: CASSLTPTGTGELFF; abundance: -; j_gene: TRBJ2-2; v_gene: TRBV5-1; d_gene: -
CDR3nt: TGTGCCAGCAGCGTGGACAGGGAGACTGAAGCTTTCTTT; CDR3aa: CASSVDRETEAFF; abundance: -; j_gene: TRBJ1-1; v_gene: TRBV9; d_gene: TRBD1
CDR3nt: TGTGCCAGCAGCCTCAGGCTGGATGAGCAGTTCTTC; CDR3aa: CASSLRLDEQFF; abundance: -; j_gene: TRBJ2-1; v_gene: TRBV7-8; d_gene: -
CDR3nt: TGCGCCAGCAGCTTGGAACTCTACCCTAGCACAGATACGCAGTATTTT; CDR3aa: CASSLELYPSTDTQYF; abundance: -; j_gene: TRBJ2-3; v_gene: TRBV5-1; d_gene: -
CDR3nt: TGCAGCGTTGAGCTCCGGACAGGGTTGGGGAATGAGCAGTTCTTC; CDR3aa: CSVELRTGLGNEQFF; abundance: -; j_gene: TRBJ2-1; v_gene: TRBV29-1; d_gene: TRBD1
CDR3nt: TGTGCCAGCAGCTTAGCGTCCCCAATTAGCAATCAGCCCCAGCATTTT; CDR3aa: CASSLASPISNQPQHF; abundance: -; j_gene: TRBJ1-5; v_gene: TRBV7-2; d_gene: -
CDR3nt: TGCGCCAGCAGCCAACTTACAGGGGTCGGCAACACCATATATTTT; CDR3aa: CASSQLTGVGNTIYF; abundance: -; j_gene: TRBJ1-3; v_gene: TRBV4-3; d_gene: TRBD1
CDR3nt: TGTGCCAGCAGTTACTCTGGCAGGGGACGAAACAATGAGCAGTTCTTC; CDR3aa: CASSYSGRGRNNEQFF; abundance: -; j_gene: TRBJ2-1; v_gene: TRBV6-2/TRBV6-3; d_gene: -
CDR3nt: TGCGCCAGCAGCCAAGGGTTAGCCCGGGACAGGGGTTATGGCTACACCTTC; CDR3aa: CASSQGLARDRGYGYTF; abundance: -; j_gene: TRBJ1-2; v_gene: TRBV4-1; d_gene: TRBD1
CDR3nt: TGTGCCTGGGGGCCACTCCATCTCAATCAGCCCCAGCATTTT; CDR3aa: CAWGPLHLNQPQHF; abundance: few; j_gene: TRBJ1-5; v_gene: TRBV30; d_gene: -
CDR3nt: TGTGCCAGCAGCTTGGATCGGGGTATAATCGCGTACGAGCAGTACTTC; CDR3aa: CASSLDRGIIAYEQYF; abundance: -; j_gene: TRBJ2-7; v_gene: TRBV5-6; d_gene: -
CDR3nt: TGTGCCAGCAACGCAGACTATAATTCACCCCTCCACTTT; CDR3aa: CASNADYNSPLHF; abundance: -; j_gene: TRBJ1-6; v_gene: TRBV2; d_gene: -
CDR3nt: TGTGCCATCAGTGAAAGGGTCGGGATTACCTACGAGCAGTACTTC; CDR3aa: CAISERVGITYEQYF; abundance: -; j_gene: TRBJ2-7; v_gene: TRBV10-3; d_gene: -
CDR3nt: TGTGCCAGCAGTTCCAGGGGTTGGAACACTGAAGCTTTCTTT; CDR3aa: CASSSRGWNTEAFF; abundance: -; j_gene: TRBJ1-1; v_gene: TRBV27; d_gene: -
CDR3nt: TGTGCCAGCAGCTTATCCGGGGGACAGGGGAGCACCGGGGAGCTGTTTTTT; CDR3aa: CASSLSGGQGSTGELFF; abundance: -; j_gene: TRBJ2-2; v_gene: TRBV7-3; d_gene: TRBD1
CDR3nt: TGCAGCGTTGAAGAGTCCCCCCGGTCTGAAGCTTTCTTT; CDR3aa: CSVEESPRSEAFF; abundance: -; j_gene: TRBJ1-1; v_gene: TRBV29-1; d_gene: -
CDR3nt: TGTGCCAGCAGCCAAGAGGTGGCCTATGGCTACACCTTC; CDR3aa: CASSQEVAYGYTF; abundance: -; j_gene: TRBJ1-2; v_gene: TRBV4-2; d_gene: -
CDR3nt: TGTGCCAGCAGCTTGGGGGGAGCACCCGATCAGCCCCAGCATTTT; CDR3aa: CASSLGGAPDQPQHF; abundance: -; j_gene: TRBJ1-5; v_gene: TRBV5-4; d_gene: -
CDR3nt: TGTGCCAGTCAAAGGACAGGAGATAGCTCCTATAATTCACCCCTCCACTTT; CDR3aa: CASQRTGDSSYNSPLHF; abundance: -; j_gene: TRBJ1-6; v_gene: TRBV19; d_gene: TRBD1
CDR3nt: TGTGCCAGCAGCTTAGAAGCCAATCAGCCCCAGCATTTT; CDR3aa: CASSLEANQPQHF; abundance: -; j_gene: TRBJ1-5; v_gene: TRBV7-9; d_gene: -
CDR3nt: TGTGCCAGCAGCTTTTGGGACAGCCCGTCCAATGAGCAGTTCTTC; CDR3aa: CASSFWDSPSNEQFF; abundance: -; j_gene: TRBJ2-1; v_gene: TRBV11-3; d_gene: TRBD1
CDR3nt: TGTGCCAGCTCACCATTAGCCTTC; CDR3aa: CASSPLAF; abundance: few; j_gene: TRBJ2-7; v_gene: TRBV18; d_gene: -
CDR3nt: TGTGCCAGCACCGGGAGGACAGTCTATAATTCACCCCTCCACTTT; CDR3aa: CASTGRTVYNSPLHF; abundance: -; j_gene: TRBJ1-6; v_gene: TRBV6-5; d_gene: -